A selection of T cell receptor beta chains follows, all from one sample in a study of CXCR3-negative and CXCR3-positive naive CD8 T cells. TCRdb reanalyzed the 5' RACE reads and collapses them to one entry per CDR3 protein, without DNA. The specimen's table records 56,000 or so distinct CDR3 sequences. The sequenced sample was memory CD8+ T cells from blood. Receptors were obtained from a human donor in good health. Some clones in this sample may be carry-over from other donors' samples. CDR3s include the opening cysteine and the closing phenylalanine or tryptophan.

CDR3: CSVPLGADEQFF
V: TRBV29-1
J: TRBJ2-1

CDR3: CASSLWDNEQFF
V: TRBV28
J: TRBJ2-1

CDR3: CAWSSRESSPLHF
V: TRBV30
J: TRBJ1-6

CDR3: CASWAADTQYF
V: TRBV12-3/TRBV12-4
J: TRBJ2-3

CDR3: CASSFGGGGYEQYF
V: TRBV7-9
J: TRBJ2-7

CDR3: CASSYIPPTVLEAEAFF
V: TRBV6-2/TRBV6-3
J: TRBJ1-1

CDR3: CASSWQGNTEAFF
V: TRBV5-1
J: TRBJ1-1

CDR3: CASSPRDRANEQFF
V: TRBV28
J: TRBJ2-1

CDR3: CASRTLAGSSTDTQYF
V: TRBV6-1
J: TRBJ2-3

CDR3: CASRSTRTSGPYQETQYF
V: TRBV25-1
J: TRBJ2-5

CDR3: CASRRDRRNTDTQYF
V: TRBV6-5
J: TRBJ2-3